A selection of T cell receptor beta chains follows, all from one sample in a study of cytomegalovirus exposure and HLA in healthy donors. Here immunoSEQ multiplex PCR was the method, and the copy in TCRdb shows in-frame clones only, minus some. This sample yields more than 100,000 clones, of which roughly 71% are seen a single time; 1.2% to 1.5% belongs to the top ten. The sequenced material came from PBMCs. Receptor source: a woman in her 40s in good health and CMV-seronegative. Each CDR3 is given with its conserved first and last residue. A D gene is named only where the DNA matches it firmly. The size field is filled for only some rows; it gives once, few, many or a size class.

>TRBD1|TRBJ1-6|-|TRBV28
CASSLPGQGVGANSPLHF
TGTGCCAGCAGTCTGCCGGGACAGGGGGTAGGGGCTAATTCACCCCTCCACTTT
>TRBD1|TRBJ1-1|-|TRBV9
CASSVGMTGVNTEAFF
TGTGCCAGCAGCGTAGGAATGACAGGGGTGAACACTGAAGCTTTCTTT
>-|TRBJ2-5|-|TRBV7-9
CASSFSGSWETQYF
TGTGCCAGCAGCTTTTCCGGGTCCTGGGAGACCCAGTACTTC
>-|TRBJ1-6|few|TRBV5-5
CASSLEVRNNSPLHF
TGTGCCAGCAGCTTGGAAGTCAGGAACAATTCACCCCTCCACTTT
>-|TRBJ1-1|-|TRBV29-1
CSVVWAGVTEAFF
TGCAGCGTTGTTTGGGCAGGGGTGACTGAAGCTTTCTTT
>-|TRBJ2-6|-|TRBV5-4
CASSTQGGANVLTF
TGTGCCAGCAGCACCCAGGGGGGGGCCAACGTCCTGACTTTC
>-|TRBJ2-6|medium-sized|TRBV6-1
CASSGSSTGWANVLTF
TGTGCCAGCAGTGGTTCCTCTACAGGCTGGGCCAACGTCCTGACTTTC
>-|TRBJ1-1|-|TRBV25-1
CASTGAGGEAFF
TGTGCCAGCACAGGGGCGGGTGGTGAAGCTTTCTTT
>-|TRBJ1-1|few|TRBV5-6
CASSLDQGSAEAFF
TGTGCCAGCAGCTTGGATCAGGGTTCGGCTGAAGCTTTCTTT
>TRBD1|TRBJ2-7|-|TRBV5-1
CASSWGTGSYEQYF
TGCGCCAGCAGCTGGGGGACAGGGTCCTACGAGCAGTACTTC
>-|TRBJ2-7|-|TRBV21-1
CASSGRGPGGSYEQYF
TGTGCCAGCAGCGGACGGGGGCCAGGGGGCTCCTACGAGCAGTACTTC
>TRBD1|TRBJ1-2|once|TRBV6-5
CASSSDRGEGYTF
TGTGCCAGCAGTTCCGACAGGGGAGAAGGCTACACCTTC
>-|TRBJ1-5|-|TRBV11-2
CASSRGGNQPQHF
TGTGCCAGCAGTCGGGGGGGCAATCAGCCCCAGCATTTT
>-|TRBJ1-6|-|TRBV28
CASRKERTENSPLHF
TGTGCCAGCCGAAAAGAGAGGACAGAGAATTCACCCCTCCACTTT
>TRBD1|TRBJ2-3|few|TRBV6-5
CASSGDSYTQYF
TGTGCCAGCAGTGGGGACAGCTATACGCAGTATTTT
>-|TRBJ1-2|-|TRBV5-1
CASSFGTGGRNYGYTF
TGCGCCAGCAGTTTTGGAACCGGGGGGCGTAACTATGGCTACACCTTC
>-|TRBJ1-1|-|TRBV6-5
CASRVDSYTEAFF
TGTGCCAGCAGGGTAGACAGTTACACTGAAGCTTTCTTT
>-|TRBJ2-1|-|TRBV2
CASTGQTYNEQFF
TGTGCCAGCACCGGACAGACTTACAATGAGCAGTTCTTC
>-|TRBJ2-1|once|TRBV4-2
CASSHTTGTYSYNEQFF
TGTGCCAGCAGCCATACAACAGGCACCTACTCCTACAATGAGCAGTTCTTC
>-|TRBJ1-1|few|TRBV2
CASMTLSVRYQSGGTEAFF
TGTGCCAGCATGACCCTATCAGTGAGATACCAATCGGGTGGCACTGAAGCTTTCTTT
>-|TRBJ2-5|-|TRBV7-7
CASSLANSDSETQYF
TGTGCCAGCAGCTTAGCCAATTCTGACTCGGAGACCCAGTACTTC
>TRBD1|TRBJ1-2|-|TRBV28
CASSAGQGSLGYTF
TGTGCCAGCAGCGCCGGACAGGGCAGTCTTGGCTACACCTTC
>TRBD1|TRBJ1-4|few|TRBV18
CASSPQGADEKLFF
TGTGCCAGCTCACCGCAGGGGGCGGATGAAAAACTGTTTTTT
>TRBD1|TRBJ2-1|-|TRBV9
CASSVDPLGQGRYNEQFF
TGTGCCAGCAGCGTAGACCCTTTGGGACAGGGGAGGTACAATGAGCAGTTCTTC
>-|TRBJ1-1|few|TRBV6-1
CASNRGIMNTEAFF
TGTGCCAGCAATAGAGGGATCATGAACACTGAAGCTTTCTTT
>-|TRBJ1-2|-|TRBV4-2
CASSPGTGPNYGYTF
TGTGCCAGCAGTCCCGGTACAGGACCTAACTATGGCTACACCTTC
>-|TRBJ1-5|-|TRBV10-3
CAISASGSNQPQHF
TGTGCCATCAGCGCATCAGGGAGCAATCAGCCCCAGCATTTT
>TRBD1|TRBJ1-2|-|TRBV5-1
CASSPPGQTYGYTF
TGCGCCAGCAGCCCGCCGGGACAGACCTATGGCTACACCTTC
>-|TRBJ2-1|-|TRBV5-6
CASSLPGTYNEQFF
TGTGCCAGCAGCTTACCGGGTACTTACAATGAGCAGTTCTTC
>TRBD1|TRBJ2-7|-|TRBV10-3
CAISGSRTGGTYEQYF
TGTGCCATCAGTGGATCGAGGACAGGGGGGACCTACGAGCAGTACTTC
>-|TRBJ2-7|once|TRBV28
CIAGTLSDEQYF
TGTATAGCCGGGACATTAAGCGACGAGCAGTACTTC
>TRBD1|TRBJ1-2|-|TRBV6-5
CASSSRTGPHYGYTF
TGTGCCAGCAGTTCGAGGACAGGTCCGCACTATGGCTACACCTTC
>TRBD1|TRBJ1-1|-|TRBV5-1
CASSGGGRENTEAFF
TGCGCCAGCAGCGGAGGGGGCAGGGAGAACACTGAAGCTTTCTTT
>-|TRBJ1-2|-|TRBV28
CASSHLGGEGYTF
TGTGCCAGCAGTCACCTCGGTGGAGAGGGCTACACCTTC
>TRBD1|TRBJ1-2|-|TRBV6-5
CASSYGTGPFPYGYTF
TGTGCCAGCAGTTACGGGACAGGGCCCTTCCCCTATGGCTACACCTTC
>TRBD2|TRBJ2-7|many|TRBV6-5
CASSYSSGGAYEQYF
TGTGCCAGCAGTTACTCTAGCGGGGGGGCCTACGAGCAGTACTTC
>-|TRBJ1-1|-|TRBV18
CASSPPSRVPNTEAFF
TGTGCCAGCTCACCACCTTCGAGGGTCCCGAACACTGAAGCTTTCTTT
>-|TRBJ1-5|few|TRBV15
CATSREAQPQHF
TGTGCCACCAGCAGAGAGGCTCAGCCCCAGCATTTT